Detailed here is one T cell receptor (beta chain). The data stem from a study of T cell changes during pregnancy in multiple sclerosis. Using immunoSEQ multiplex PCR, the repertoire was profiled, and TCRdb retains in-frame clones only, with some absent. The sample has 70,000 to 80,000 clones, roughly 92% seen once. V shed 6 bases and J 3 bases; nucleotides not matched to a gene: 11. Germline V lookup: CDR1 MNHNY, CDR2 SVGAGI (reference sequence). The CDR3 sequence is 16 residues long. The sample consisted of peripheral blood, taken after pregnancy. This sequence joins TRBV6-6 and TRBJ2-3, with 8 bases that match TRBD1. This TCR was sampled from a female donor in good health, enrolled as a control in a pregnancy study. The CDR3 sequence: CASSKDRAGRTDTQYF. CDR3 nucleotide sequence: TGTGCCAGCAGCAAGGACAGGGCGGGGAGGACAGATACGCAGTATTTT.